This T cell receptor beta chain was sequenced during a study of human T cells and chemical hapten exposure. Overall study context: Reading of the patch tests, which applied 0.01% DPC to the upper back, occurred at 6 days. The cohort included alopecia areata under or over 50% scalp, totalis and universalis. Whole-study results and caveats: The study found expanded TCRs formed significantly more large CDR3 similarity clusters than controls. There was no change with DPC sensitization in TCRs above 1 in 1000 frequency.

TCRdb reprocessed the RACE reads via MiXCR and lists one record per CDR3 protein. The sample records some 330,000 distinct CDR3 sequences, roughly 6% being singletons. In this sample, this clonotype turned up many times. Its antigen remains unknown. The time point is: pre-sensitization, week 0. Sample treatment: therapeutic diphenylcyclopropenone sensitization with weekly scalp DPC. The V end lost 10 bases, the J end lost 6 bases, and 18 bases lay between the germline ends. CDR1 SNHLY and CDR2 FYNNEI come from the germline V gene. The CDR3 sequence is 13 residues long. The input for sequencing was whole blood, taken in connection with sensitization to the hapten diphenylcyclopropenone (DPC). The gene calls are TRBV2 and TRBJ1-1, with no clear D. The source of this sequence is a woman younger than 35 with alopecia areata. Some clones in this sample may be carry-over from other donors' samples. The CDR3 region is CATAAARAAEAFF. Here the CDR3 DNA reads TGTGCCACCGCCGCAGCCCGGGCGGCTGAAGCTTTCTTT.